This T cell receptor (beta chain) stems from a study of radiation and T cells in renal cell carcinoma. This CDR3 comprises 19 residues. Deletions cut 1 base from V and 2 bases from J, with 21 bases between. The germline CDR1 and CDR2 sequences are SGHAT and FQNNGV. Sequenced by immunoSEQ multiplex PCR; TCRdb stores in-frame clones only, minus some. The sample lists 60,000 to 80,000 clones, around 76% occurring once. The table lists this clone with a few counts. Its specificity is not known. Study-wide results and limits: Top tumor clonotypes rose in blood 2 weeks post-radiation, then contracted.

The time point here: blood 2 weeks post-SBRT. Treatment denoted: 15 Gy SBRT to primary tumor, nephrectomy 4 weeks later. Serial blood draws occurred at baseline and 2 and 4 weeks post-SBRT. Sequenced here: blood, sampled from a patient whose treatment included radiotherapy and nephrectomy. The rearrangement uses TRBV11-2 and TRBJ1-5; the D is unclear. This TCR came from a man aged 60 to 69 with renal cell carcinoma. CDR3 in amino acids: CASSLGPPGSEYGNQPQHF. CDR3 bases: TGTGCCAGCAGCTTAGGCCCACCGGGGTCGGAGTATGGCAATCAGCCCCAGCATTTT. The complete variable domain, with remaining parts taken from reference TRBV11-2 and TRBJ1-5, reads EAGVAQSPRYKIIEKRQSVAFWCNPISGHATLYWYQQILGQGPKLLIQFQNNGVVDDSQLPKDRFSAERLKGVDSTLKIQPAKLEDSAVYLCASSLGPPGSEYGNQPQHFGDGTRLSIL.